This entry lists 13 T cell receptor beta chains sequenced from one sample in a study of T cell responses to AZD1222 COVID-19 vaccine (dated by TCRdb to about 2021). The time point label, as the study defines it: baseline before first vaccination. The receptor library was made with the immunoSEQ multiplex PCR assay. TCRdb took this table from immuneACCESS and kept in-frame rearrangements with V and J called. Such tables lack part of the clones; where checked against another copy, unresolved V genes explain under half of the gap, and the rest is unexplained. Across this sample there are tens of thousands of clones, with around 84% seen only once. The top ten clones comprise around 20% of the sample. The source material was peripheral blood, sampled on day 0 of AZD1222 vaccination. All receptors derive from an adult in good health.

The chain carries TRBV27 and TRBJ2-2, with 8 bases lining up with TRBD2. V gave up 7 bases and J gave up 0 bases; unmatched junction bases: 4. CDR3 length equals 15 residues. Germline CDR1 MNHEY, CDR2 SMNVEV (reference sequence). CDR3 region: CASKGGGPNTGELFF. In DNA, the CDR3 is TGTGCCAGCAAAGGCGGGGGGCCGAACACCGGGGAGCTGTTTTTT.

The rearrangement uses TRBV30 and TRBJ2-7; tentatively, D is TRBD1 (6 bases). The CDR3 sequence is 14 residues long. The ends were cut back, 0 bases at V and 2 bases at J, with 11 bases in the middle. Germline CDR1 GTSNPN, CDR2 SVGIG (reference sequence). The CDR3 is CAWSVTGRAYEQYF. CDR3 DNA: TGTGCCTGGAGTGTTACAGGGAGAGCCTACGAGCAGTACTTC.

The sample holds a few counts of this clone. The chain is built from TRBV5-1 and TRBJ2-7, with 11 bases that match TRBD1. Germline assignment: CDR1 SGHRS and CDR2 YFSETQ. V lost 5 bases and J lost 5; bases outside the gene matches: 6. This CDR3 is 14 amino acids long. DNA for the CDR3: TGCGCCAGCAGTCCCGGACAGGGGGCCAACGAGCAGTACTTC. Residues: CASSPGQGANEQYF. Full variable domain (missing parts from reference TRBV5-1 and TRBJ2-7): KAGVTQTPRYLIKTRGQQVTLSCSPISGHRSVSWYQQTPGQGLQFLFEYFSETQRNKGNFPGRFSGRQFSNSRSEMNVSTLELGDSALYLCASSPGQGANEQYFGPGTRLTVT.

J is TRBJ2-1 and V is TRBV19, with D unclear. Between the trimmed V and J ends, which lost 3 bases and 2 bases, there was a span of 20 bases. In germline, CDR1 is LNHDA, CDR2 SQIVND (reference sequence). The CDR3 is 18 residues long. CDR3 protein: CASSIIPGSRRTYNEQFF. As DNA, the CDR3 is TGTGCCAGTAGTATCATTCCCGGGTCCCGACGCACCTACAATGAGCAGTTCTTC.

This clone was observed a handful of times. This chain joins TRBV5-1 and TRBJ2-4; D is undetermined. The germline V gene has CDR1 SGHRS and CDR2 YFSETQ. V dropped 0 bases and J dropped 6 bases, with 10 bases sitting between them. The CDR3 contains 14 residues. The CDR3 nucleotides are TGCGCCAGCAGCTTGGAACCGTCCATAAACATTCAGTACTTC. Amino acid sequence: CASSLEPSINIQYF.

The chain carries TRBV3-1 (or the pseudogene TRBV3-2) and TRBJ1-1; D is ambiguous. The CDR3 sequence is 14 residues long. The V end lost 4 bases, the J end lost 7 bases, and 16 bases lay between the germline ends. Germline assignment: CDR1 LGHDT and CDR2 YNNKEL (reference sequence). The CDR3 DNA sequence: TGTGCCAGCAGCCGTTCGGCAGGTGGACTTGAAGCTTTCTTT. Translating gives CASSRSAGGLEAFF.

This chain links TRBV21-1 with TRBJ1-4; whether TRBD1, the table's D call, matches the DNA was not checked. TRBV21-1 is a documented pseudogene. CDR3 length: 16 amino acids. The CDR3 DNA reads TGTGCCAGCAGCCCCGCCCCACAGGGCGATAATGAAAAACTGTTTTTT. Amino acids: CASSPAPQGDNEKLFF.

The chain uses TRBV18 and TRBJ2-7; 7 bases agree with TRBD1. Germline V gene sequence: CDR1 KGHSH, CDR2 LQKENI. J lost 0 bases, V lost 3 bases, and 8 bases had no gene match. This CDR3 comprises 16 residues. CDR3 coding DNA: TGTGCCAGCTCACCCCCTGACAGGGCCCTCTCCTACGAGCAGTACTTC. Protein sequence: CASSPPDRALSYEQYF.

In DNA form, the CDR3 reads TGTGCCAGCAGCCGACGGGAGGATACGCAGTATTTT. Protein: CASSRREDTQYF. V usage is TRBV7-9 and J usage is TRBJ2-3; TRBD2 might be the D (6 bases). The V gene lost 5 bases and the J gene lost 6 bases, with 9 bases spanning the gap. This CDR3 contains 12 residues. Germline-derived CDR1 and CDR2 are SEHNR and FQNEAQ (reference sequence).

CDR3 in amino acids: CASSVQMGKNEQYF. CDR3 sequence (DNA): TGTGCCAGCAGCGTCCAGATGGGGAAGAACGAGCAGTACTTC. This chain joins TRBV14 and TRBJ2-7; D is undetermined. The CDR3 loop spans 14 amino acids. Germline lookup yields CDR1 SGHDN and CDR2 FVKESK. Trimming removed 5 bases at V and 5 bases at J, with 16 bases between.

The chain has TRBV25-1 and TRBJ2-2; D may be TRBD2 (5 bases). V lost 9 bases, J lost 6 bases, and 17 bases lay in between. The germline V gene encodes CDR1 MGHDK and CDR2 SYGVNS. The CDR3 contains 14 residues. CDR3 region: CASSPLAIPGELFF. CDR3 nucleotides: TGTGCCAGTAGCCCCCTAGCCATACCCGGGGAGCTGTTTTTT. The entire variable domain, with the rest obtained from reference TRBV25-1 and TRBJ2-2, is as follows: EADIYQTPRYLVIGTGKKITLECSQTMGHDKMYWYQQDPGMELHLIHYSYGVNSTEKGDLSSESTVSRIRTEHFPLTLESARPSHTSQYLCASSPLAIPGELFFGEGSRLTVL.

This chain's CDR3 is CASSPQYNEQFF. The CDR3 DNA reads as TGTGCCAGCTCACCGCAATACAATGAGCAGTTCTTC. The J gene is TRBJ2-1, the V gene TRBV18; no reliable D call. Germline CDR1 reads KGHSH; CDR2 reads LQKENI. Trimming removed 3 bases from V and 4 bases from J, with 4 bases in between. CDR3 length equals 12 residues.

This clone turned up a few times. CDR3 sequence: CASSLAPLGGNTIYF. CDR3 nucleotides: TGCGCCAGCAGCTTGGCCCCCCTAGGGGGAAACACCATATATTTT. The rearrangement uses TRBV5-1 and TRBJ1-3; D is unresolved. Germline V CDR1 and CDR2: SGHRS, YFSETQ. Trimming removed 0 bases at V and 4 bases at J, with 11 bases between. The CDR3 is 15 residues long.